Below, 14 T cell receptor beta chains from the same sample are listed, as sequenced in a study of T cell repertoires in cytomegalovirus infection (dated by TCRdb to the late 2010s). Sample treatment or condition, as interpreted from the label and publication: in vitro stimulation with specific CMV peptide epitopes to enrich CMV-specific T cells. The reads were generated on an Illumina HiSeq 1500. TCRdb redid the processing of the public reads, applying fastp at Q25 and MiXCR, and retained in-frame beta chains. Entries that share a CDR3 protein sequence are merged under the most common genes and DNA. The sample contains about 890,000 distinct CDR3 sequences, roughly 30% of them found a single time. About 14% of the sample lies in the top ten. No antigen has been identified for these receptors. The specimen comprised cultured CD8+ T cells from PBMCs, sampled from culture after CMV antigen stimulation. These receptors came from a human donor in good health (CMV status not recorded). Some clones in this sample may be carry-over from other donors' samples.

The rearrangement uses TRBV10-1 and TRBJ2-2; D gene ambiguous. The CDR3 runs to 16 residues. Trimming cost V 2 bases and J 4 bases, with 14 bases left between them. Germline values: CDR1 WNHNN, CDR2 SYGVQD (reference sequence). In DNA form, the CDR3 reads TGCGCCAGCAGTGAGCCGCCCCCTCCTTGCACCGGGGAGCTGTTTTTT. Its protein product is CASSEPPPPCTGELFF.

There are many counts of this clonotype. This chain joins TRBV19 and TRBJ2-1; D is unclear. Germline CDR1 and CDR2: LNHDA and SQIVND (reference sequence). The CDR3 has 14 residues. Trimming pared 1 base from V and 5 bases from J, leaving 9 bases between. CDR3 loop: CASSIGLLNNEQFF. The CDR3 nucleotides are TGTGCCAGTAGTATAGGTCTACTAAACAATGAGCAGTTCTTC.

The chain employs TRBV20-1 and TRBJ2-3; 11 bases line up with TRBD2. Losses at the gene ends were 3 bases for V and 2 bases for J; bases not matched to a gene: 13. The CDR3 contains 18 residues. Germline V CDR1 and CDR2: DFQATT, SNEGSKA (reference sequence). The CDR3 DNA reads TGCAGTGCTAGTATAATGCCGGGACTAGCGGTTCTCACAGATACGCAGTATTTT. Translated, it gives CSASIMPGLAVLTDTQYF.

Of note for this clonotype: A much larger clonotype is one base distant, so this may be a read error. V usage is TRBV7-1 and J usage is TRBJ1-2; 9 bases are a match to TRBD1. TRBV7-1 is noted as an ORF with a role that remains uncertain. The CDR3 spans 15 residues. CDR3 nucleotides: TGTGTCAGCAGTCAGCCCTTGGACAGGGGCGGGGGCTACACCTTC. This sequence encodes CVSSQPLDRGGGYTF.

Concerning this clonotype itself: A much larger clone differs from this one at a single base, so this may be a read error. The genes are TRBV7-6 and TRBJ2-7, with TRBD2 identical over 8 bases. The CDR3 loop spans 15 amino acids. Per germline, CDR1 SGHVS and CDR2 FNYEAQ. CDR3 amino acids: CVSSPEAGAVYEQYF. In DNA, the CDR3 is TGTGTCAGCAGCCCAGAAGCGGGGGCCGTCTACGAGCAGTACTTC. The whole variable domain, remainder taken from reference TRBV7-6 and TRBJ2-7, is GAGVSQSPRYKVTKRGQDVALRCDPISGHVSLYWYRQALGQGPEFLTYFNYEAQQDKSGLPNDRFSAERPEGSISTLTIQRTEQRDSAMYRCVSSPEAGAVYEQYFGPGTRLTVT.

The chain couples TRBV19 to TRBJ2-3; tentative D call: TRBD2 (6 bases). CDR1 is LNHDA and CDR2 is SQIVND in the germline V gene (reference sequence). This CDR3 contains 14 residues. V lost 1 base, J lost 6 bases, and 11 bases lay in between. In DNA form, the CDR3 reads TGTGCCAGTAGTATAGTAGCGGACCGGGATACGCAGTATTTT. Translating gives CASSIVADRDTQYF. Filled out from reference TRBV19 and TRBJ2-3, the complete variable domain reads DGGITQSPKYLFRKEGQNVTLSCEQNLNHDAMYWYRQDPGQGLRLIYYSQIVNDFQKGDIAEGYSVSREKKESFPLTVTSAQKNPTAFYLCASSIVADRDTQYFGPGTRLTVL.

The sample holds a few counts of this clonotype. This chain joins TRBV4-1 and TRBJ2-1; D gene uncertain. The CDR3 is 15 residues long. V was clipped by 0 bases and J by 0 bases, with 6 bases between them. Germline loops: CDR1 MGHRA, CDR2 YSYEKL. In DNA, the CDR3 is TGCGCCAGCAGCCAAGACAAGAGCTCCTACAATGAGCAGTTCTTC. This encodes CASSQDKSSYNEQFF.

Many counts were recorded for this clonotype. The chain uses TRBV20-1 and TRBJ1-1; 7 bases match TRBD1. Trimming took 1 base from V and 2 from J; bases not matched to a gene: 7. CDR1 is DFQATT and CDR2 is SNEGSKA in the germline V gene (reference sequence). CDR3 length: 15 amino acids. CDR3 protein: CSARGEGAGNTEAFF. CDR3 in DNA: TGCAGTGCTAGAGGAGAGGGGGCGGGTAACACTGAAGCTTTCTTT.

The V and J genes are TRBV6-5 and TRBJ2-5, with D uncertain. The CDR3 is 13 residues long. Germline V gene sequence: CDR1 MNHEY, CDR2 SVGAGI. The ends were cut back, 2 bases at V and 2 bases at J, with 6 bases in the middle. CDR3 in amino acids: CASSYRVQETQYF. In DNA form, the CDR3 reads TGTGCCAGCAGTTACAGGGTACAAGAGACCCAGTACTTC.

The CDR3 sequence is CASSSAGRTDTQYF. Written as DNA, the CDR3 is TGTGCCAGCAGTTCGGCGGGGCGCACAGATACGCAGTATTTT. The V gene is TRBV6-1, the J gene TRBJ2-3, with D tentatively TRBD2 (6 bases). Trimming took 5 bases from V and 1 from J, leaving 10 bases between them. The CDR3 extends over 14 amino acids. In germline, CDR1 is MNHNS, CDR2 SASEGT.

There are a few counts of this clonotype. The chain couples TRBV27 to TRBJ1-6; D possibly corresponds to TRBD1 (5 bases). Germline V CDR1 and CDR2: MNHEY, SMNVEV (reference sequence). V was trimmed by 5 bases and J by 7 bases, leaving 12 bases between them. This CDR3 contains 14 residues. CDR3 amino acids: CASSPRGGNSPLHF. The CDR3 DNA reads as TGTGCCAGCAGTCCCCGGGGGGGGAATTCACCCCTCCACTTT.

This clonotype was seen a handful of times. The V gene is TRBV7-8, the J gene TRBJ2-2; possible D gene TRBD2, 5 bases. Trimming stripped 0 bases from V and 4 bases from J, with 9 bases between. This CDR3 region has 15 residues. CDR1 is SGHVS and CDR2 is FQNEAQ in the germline V gene. CDR3 DNA sequence: TGTGCCAGCAGCTTAGCCGGGGATCGCACCGGGGAGCTGTTTTTT. This encodes CASSLAGDRTGELFF. The complete variable domain, with remaining parts taken from reference TRBV7-8 and TRBJ2-2, reads GAGVSQSPRYKVAKRGQDVALRCDPISGHVSLFWYQQALGQGPEFLTYFQNEAQLDKSGLPSDRFFAERPEGSVSTLKIQRTQQEDSAVYLCASSLAGDRTGELFFGEGSRLTVL.

On this clonotype itself: The junction departs from germline at one end; a sequencing error may be responsible. The chain has TRBV7-6 and TRBJ1-1; 9 bases align to TRBD1. CDR1 is SGHVS and CDR2 is FNYEAQ in the germline V gene. The CDR3 is 15 residues long. This chain's CDR3 is CASSIGQGRDTEACF. For the CDR3, the DNA is TGTGCCAGCAGCATCGGACAGGGGCGGGACACTGAAGCTTGCTTT.

Written as DNA, the CDR3 is TGTGCCAGCAGCGACAGGGCCGTGAACACTGAAGCTTTCTTT. It is translated as CASSDRAVNTEAFF. The chain joins TRBV9 to TRBJ1-1, with D possibly TRBD1 on 6 matching bases. There are 14 residues in the CDR3. Between the trimmed V and J ends, which lost 3 bases and 0 bases, there was a span of 9 bases. Germline loops: CDR1 SGDLS, CDR2 YYNGEE.